This passage covers 18 T cell receptor beta chains from one sample sequenced in a study of metastatic and nonmetastatic thyroid tumors. TCRdb reprocessed the PCR reads via MiXCR. The sample shows 20,000 to 25,000 clones, around a third of them seen only once. Each patient came to thyroid surgery without any prior treatment (of any kind). The source material was blood. The source is a female donor with papillary thyroid cancer or a benign thyroid nodule (not recorded which). Some clones in this sample may be carry-over from other donors' samples.

This clone was found many times. The gene calls are TRBV5-1 and TRBJ2-7; 7 bases fit TRBD2. The CDR3 has 15 amino acids. Germline CDR1 is SGHRS and CDR2 is YFSETQ. The V gene end was trimmed by 3 bases and the J gene end by 2 bases; junction bases not matched to a gene: 8. The CDR3 DNA reads as TGCGCCAGCAGCTCTGATCATGGGGGGGCCTACGAGCAGTACTTC. Its translation: CASSSDHGGAYEQYF.

In DNA, the CDR3 is TGTGCCAGCACCGACAGGAGCAATCAGCCCCAGCATTTT. Translating it yields CASTDRSNQPQHF. The chain uses TRBV6-2 or TRBV6-3 and TRBJ1-5; a weak D match, TRBD1 (6 bases). The CDR3 loop spans 13 amino acids. Germline CDR1 is MNHEY and CDR2 is SVGEGT. V shed 7 bases and J shed 1 base, with 8 bases lying between them.

This clone came up once. This sequence joins TRBV14 and TRBJ2-5; 14 nucleotides agree with TRBD2. The length of the CDR3 is 19 residues. Germline V gene data show CDR1 as SGHDN and CDR2 as FVKESK. V lost 0 bases, J lost 2 bases, and 8 bases stayed unmatched. CDR3 region: CASSQEGTSGSRGQETQYF. The CDR3 nucleotides are TGTGCCAGCAGCCAAGAAGGGACTAGCGGGAGTCGGGGGCAAGAGACCCAGTACTTC.

CDR3 sequence: CASSQVGGRTGEQYF. The CDR3 coding sequence is TGCGCCAGCAGCCAAGTGGGCGGGAGAACTGGCGAGCAGTACTTC. The chain joins TRBV4-1 to TRBJ2-7; TRBD2 matches at 7 bases. This CDR3 is 15 amino acids long. J was trimmed by 6 bases and V by 1 base; bases with no gene match: 9. Germline CDR1 MGHRA, CDR2 YSYEKL.

This clone showed up many times. V gene TRBV11-2 combines with J gene TRBJ2-3, with 12 bases lining up with TRBD2. CDR3 length: 18 residues. J was trimmed by 1 base and V by 0 bases; bases with no gene match: 5. Germline assignment: CDR1 SGHAT and CDR2 FQNNGV. The CDR3 sequence: CASSLEGRLAGGTDTQYF. CDR3 DNA: TGTGCCAGCAGCTTAGAAGGGAGACTAGCGGGGGGCACAGATACGCAGTATTTT.

This clone was seen more than once but under ten times. V usage is TRBV9 and J usage is TRBJ2-3; D unresolved. From germline, CDR1 is SGDLS and CDR2 YYNGEE. This CDR3 has 12 amino acids. Trimming removed 0 bases at V and 2 bases at J, with 1 base between. For the CDR3, the DNA is TGTGCCAGCAGCGTAGTCACAGATACGCAGTATTTT. Encoded protein: CASSVVTDTQYF.

The V call is TRBV11-2, the J call TRBJ2-3; D gene uncertain. The CDR3 is 12 amino acids. Germline lookup yields CDR1 SGHAT and CDR2 FQNNGV. The ends were cut back, 3 bases at V and 2 bases at J, with 3 bases in the middle. Here the CDR3 DNA reads TGTGCCAGCAGCTTCATCACAGATACGCAGTATTTT. Translated, it gives CASSFITDTQYF.

With regard to this clone: Mismatch with germline at one junction end may stem from a read error. The V call is TRBV6-6, the J call TRBJ1-4; D is unclear. Looked up from germline, CDR1 is MNHNY and CDR2 is SVGAGI (reference sequence). This CDR3 has 14 residues. The CDR3 sequence is CPSSYSKDYVKLFF. For the CDR3, the DNA is TGTCCCAGCAGTTACTCGAAAGACTACGTGAAACTGTTTTTT.

V gene TRBV7-2 combines with J gene TRBJ2-1; 10 nucleotides match TRBD2. The CDR3 spans 16 residues. V lost 3 bases and J lost 9; bases outside the gene matches: 11. Germline CDR1 SGHTA, CDR2 FQGNSA. The CDR3 DNA sequence: TGTGCCAGCAGCTTTGCCCCGGTGGCTAGCGGGGGTGAGCAGTTCTTC. Translated: CASSFAPVASGGEQFF.

The gene calls are TRBV5-1 and TRBJ1-1; a weak D match, TRBD1 (6 bases). The V end was cut by 2 bases, the J end by 0 bases, with 8 bases between. This CDR3 is built from 14 residues. Germline V gene lookup returns CDR1 SGHRS and CDR2 YFSETQ. The CDR3 spells CASSFQGMNTEAFF. The CDR3 nucleotides read TGCGCCAGCAGCTTTCAGGGGATGAACACTGAAGCTTTCTTT.

CDR3 sequence reads: CSAREEGDPAGNQPQHF. In DNA, the CDR3 is TGCAGTGCTAGAGAGGAGGGGGACCCGGCGGGCAATCAGCCCCAGCATTTT. The chain employs TRBV20-1 and TRBJ1-5; D perhaps matches TRBD1 (6 bases). V shed 0 bases and J shed 2 bases, with 17 bases lying between them. There are 17 residues in the CDR3. Germline V lookup: CDR1 DFQATT, CDR2 SNEGSKA (reference sequence).

This clone came up many times. The chain recombines TRBV18 with TRBJ2-5; D not certain. Germline values: CDR1 KGHSH, CDR2 LQKENI. Trimming took off 3 bases at V and 5 bases at J, with 7 bases between the two ends. This CDR3 region has 12 residues. CDR3 loop: CASSPLGETQYF. In nucleotides, the CDR3 is TGTGCCAGCTCACCCCTTGGCGAGACCCAGTACTTC. Full variable domain (rest looked up from reference TRBV18 and TRBJ2-5): NAGVMQNPRHLVRRRGQEARLRCSPMKGHSHVYWYRQLPEEGLKFMVYLQKENIIDESGMPKERFSAEFPKEGPSILRIQQVVRGDSAAYFCASSPLGETQYFGPGTRLLVL.

This chain joins TRBV11-2 and TRBJ2-3; TRBD1 matches at 7 bases. The V and J ends lost 4 bases and 0 bases, in that order; junction bases with no gene match: 7. Germline V gene lookup returns CDR1 SGHAT and CDR2 FQNNGV. The CDR3 loop spans 16 amino acids. The CDR3 protein is CASSSRTGLSTDTQYF. The CDR3 nucleotides are TGTGCCAGCAGCTCCAGGACAGGCTTAAGCACAGATACGCAGTATTTT. Variable domain in full (rest from reference TRBV11-2 and TRBJ2-3): EAGVAQSPRYKIIEKRQSVAFWCNPISGHATLYWYQQILGQGPKLLIQFQNNGVVDDSQLPKDRFSAERLKGVDSTLKIQPAKLEDSAVYLCASSSRTGLSTDTQYFGPGTRLTVL.

At least ten counts were recorded for this clone. CDR3 protein: CASSPENYGYTF. The CDR3 DNA sequence: TGTGCCAGCAGTCCCGAGAACTATGGCTACACCTTC. The chain couples TRBV12-3 or TRBV12-4 to TRBJ1-2, with D uncertain. This CDR3 region has 12 residues. Trimming shortened V by 5 bases and J by 2 bases, and 6 bases separated the two germline ends.

V gene TRBV6-1 combines with J gene TRBJ1-2; D may be TRBD1 (5 bases). The V and J ends lost 10 bases and 0 bases respectively, with 18 bases between them. CDR1 is MNHNS and CDR2 is SASEGT in the germline V gene. The CDR3 is 15 residues long. CDR3 region: CATYNTGLANYGYTF. In nucleotides, the CDR3 is TGTGCCACCTACAATACAGGCCTAGCTAACTATGGCTACACCTTC.

This clone rates as medium-sized. The V gene is TRBV25-1, the J gene TRBJ1-2, with 12 bases fitting TRBD1. J gave up 4 bases and V 6 bases, and 24 bases lay outside the gene matches. The germline V gene has CDR1 MGHDK and CDR2 SYGVNS. CDR3 length: 21 amino acids. The CDR3 loop reads CASSPLTSSRDRGLYGYGYTF. The DNA of the CDR3 is TGTGCCAGCAGCCCCCTAACTAGTTCCCGGGACAGGGGGCTGTATGGCTATGGCTACACCTTC.

This clone was counted a few times. The chain recombines TRBV19 with TRBJ2-2, with D hard to call. Trimming removed 3 bases at V and 6 bases at J, with 8 bases between. The CDR3 contains 13 residues. CDR1 LNHDA and CDR2 SQIVND come from the germline V gene (reference sequence). The CDR3 region has the DNA TGTGCCAGTAGTATCTCCCGGGCCGGGGAGCTGTTTTTT. Its protein product is CASSISRAGELFF.

This clone has only a few counts. This chain joins TRBV6-1 and TRBJ1-2; D is possibly TRBD1 (6 bases). CDR1 is MNHNS, CDR2 SASEGT, per germline. V was trimmed by 7 bases and J by 4 bases, leaving 16 bases between them. The CDR3 totals 14 residues. CDR3 nucleotides: TGTGCCAGCATAAAAGGGGGGGTCGGCTATGGCTACACCTTC. It codes for CASIKGGVGYGYTF.